Listed below are T cell receptor beta chains from one sample, sequenced in a study of radiotherapy plus CTLA-4 blockade in lung cancer. The data were produced by immunoSEQ multiplex PCR, yet TCRdb's version contains in-frame clones alone and is incomplete. The sample records about 76,000 clones, 78% being singletons. The material sequenced was peripheral blood, taken from a patient treated with radiotherapy plus ipilimumab. The receptors were sampled from a human donor with non-small cell lung cancer whose response to radiotherapy plus ipilimumab could not be evaluated. Some clones in this sample may be carry-over from other donors' samples. Both conserved end residues are part of each CDR3. The D gene is left open where the match is weak. Clone size appears in some rows only: once, few, many, or a class for an expanded clone.

CDR3 DNA: TGTGCCAGCAGCGGGACTGACTCCTACAATGAGCAGTTCTTC; CDR3 protein: CASSGTDSYNEQFF; D gene: NA; V gene: TRBV9; J gene: TRBJ2-1; clone size: few
CDR3 DNA: TGTGCCAGCAGCGTAGGGAGCGGGCGATCCTACTACGAGCAGTACTTC; CDR3 protein: CASSVGSGRSYYEQYF; D gene: NA; V gene: TRBV9; J gene: TRBJ2-7; clone size: NA
CDR3 DNA: TGTGCCAGCAGACCGGGACAGGGCCCCCGGGAGCTGTTTTTT; CDR3 protein: CASRPGQGPRELFF; D gene: TRBD1; V gene: TRBV2; J gene: TRBJ2-2; clone size: NA
CDR3 DNA: TGTGCCAGCTCACCGGACAGTTTTAACTATGGCTACACCTTC; CDR3 protein: CASSPDSFNYGYTF; D gene: NA; V gene: TRBV18; J gene: TRBJ1-2; clone size: few
CDR3 DNA: TGTGCCAGCAGTTTATCGATGGCAGGGTACTATGGCTACACCTTC; CDR3 protein: CASSLSMAGYYGYTF; D gene: NA; V gene: TRBV27; J gene: TRBJ1-2; clone size: NA
CDR3 DNA: TGTGCCAGCAGCTTCCAGGGCTCCTACGAGCAGTACTTC; CDR3 protein: CASSFQGSYEQYF; D gene: NA; V gene: TRBV7-2; J gene: TRBJ2-7; clone size: NA
CDR3 DNA: TGCGCCAGCAGCCCCGGGACAAGCAGGGATAAGGCTTTCTTT; CDR3 protein: CASSPGTSRDKAFF; D gene: NA; V gene: TRBV5-1; J gene: TRBJ1-1; clone size: NA
CDR3 DNA: TGTGCCAGCAGCTTAGCGCGGCACGACTACGAGCAGTACTTC; CDR3 protein: CASSLARHDYEQYF; D gene: NA; V gene: TRBV7-2; J gene: TRBJ2-7; clone size: NA
CDR3 DNA: TGTGCCAGCAGCCGAGCCACGGGCAGGGTTTCCTACGAGCAGTACTTC; CDR3 protein: CASSRATGRVSYEQYF; D gene: NA; V gene: TRBV7-9; J gene: TRBJ2-7; clone size: NA
CDR3 DNA: TGTGCCAGCAGTTTCCGGGACCCAAGGGGGACAAGGGCAGCCAAAAACATTCAGTACTTC; CDR3 protein: CASSFRDPRGTRAAKNIQYF; D gene: NA; V gene: TRBV27; J gene: TRBJ2-4; clone size: NA
CDR3 DNA: TGCGCCAGCAGCTTGGGGGGGGACCAAGAGACCCAGTACTTC; CDR3 protein: CASSLGGDQETQYF; D gene: NA; V gene: TRBV5-1; J gene: TRBJ2-5; clone size: NA
CDR3 DNA: TGCGCCAGCAGCCAAGATGGGCGTCCGTATGGCTACACCTTC; CDR3 protein: CASSQDGRPYGYTF; D gene: NA; V gene: TRBV4-3; J gene: TRBJ1-2; clone size: NA
CDR3 DNA: TGCGCCAGCAGCCAAGGAGGGGCTAGCGGAGCTAGCGAGCAGTACTTC; CDR3 protein: CASSQGGASGASEQYF; D gene: TRBD2; V gene: TRBV4-1; J gene: TRBJ2-7; clone size: NA
CDR3 DNA: TGTGCCAGCAGTCGCGCCGGGACAGTTCCAACTAATGAAAAACTGTTTTTT; CDR3 protein: CASSRAGTVPTNEKLFF; D gene: TRBD1; V gene: TRBV28; J gene: TRBJ1-4; clone size: once
CDR3 DNA: TGTGCCAGCAGCTTATGGACAGGGGGAAATGGCTACACCTTC; CDR3 protein: CASSLWTGGNGYTF; D gene: TRBD1; V gene: TRBV7-6; J gene: TRBJ1-2; clone size: NA
CDR3 DNA: TGCGCCAGCACTACCGAGGGGGTAAGGAACACTGAAGCTTTCTTT; CDR3 protein: CASTTEGVRNTEAFF; D gene: NA; V gene: TRBV5-1; J gene: TRBJ1-1; clone size: NA
CDR3 DNA: TGTGCCAGCAGTTACTTACAGGGGGCTGGGAGCTACGAGCAGTACTTC; CDR3 protein: CASSYLQGAGSYEQYF; D gene: TRBD1; V gene: TRBV6-6; J gene: TRBJ2-7; clone size: few
CDR3 DNA: TGTGCCAGCAGCCAAACCGACGAGACAGGGGCCGGGGAGCTGTTTTTT; CDR3 protein: CASSQTDETGAGELFF; D gene: TRBD1; V gene: TRBV4-2; J gene: TRBJ2-2; clone size: few
CDR3 DNA: TGTGCCAGCAGTCGAGCGGGGGGTCTGCCAGATACGCAGTATTTT; CDR3 protein: CASSRAGGLPDTQYF; D gene: TRBD2; V gene: TRBV6-5; J gene: TRBJ2-3; clone size: NA
CDR3 DNA: TGTGCCAGCAGCCCAGGACAGGGAGACTATGGCTACACCTTC; CDR3 protein: CASSPGQGDYGYTF; D gene: TRBD1; V gene: TRBV28; J gene: TRBJ1-2; clone size: NA
CDR3 DNA: TGTGCCAGCAGCTCCTACTCCTACGAGCAGTACTTC; CDR3 protein: CASSSYSYEQYF; D gene: NA; V gene: TRBV7-2; J gene: TRBJ2-7; clone size: NA
CDR3 DNA: TGTGCCAGCAGCTTAGGCGGGGGAGGTGGCAATCAGCCCCAGCATTTT; CDR3 protein: CASSLGGGGGNQPQHF; D gene: NA; V gene: TRBV7-9; J gene: TRBJ1-5; clone size: NA